The 20 T cell receptor beta chains below all came from one sample that was sequenced in a study of blood T cell repertoires in COVID-19. Here immunoSEQ multiplex PCR was the method, and the copy in TCRdb shows in-frame clones only, minus some. The repertoire holds 300,000 or so clones, with about 89% as singletons. The material sequenced was peripheral blood. These receptors originate from a middle-aged woman who had recovered from COVID-19.

The rearrangement joins TRBV5-6 to TRBJ2-7; TRBD1 agrees at 9 bases. CDR1 SGHDT and CDR2 YYEEEE come from the germline V gene. V lost 4 bases to trimming and J lost 7 bases; unmatched junction nucleotides: 3. The CDR3 contains 12 residues. Here the CDR3 reads CASSGTGQEQYF. DNA of the CDR3: TGTGCCAGCAGCGGGACAGGGCAAGAGCAGTACTTC.

The V call is TRBV29-1, the J call TRBJ2-3; 10 bases line up with TRBD2. Germline CDR1 and CDR2: SQVTM and ANQGSEA. The CDR3 spans 13 residues. J was trimmed by 9 bases and V by 5 bases; bases with no gene match: 8. For the CDR3, the DNA is TGCAGCGTTAAGCGGGGGGGCGGTGTCACGCAGTATTTT. It yields the protein CSVKRGGGVTQYF.

The chain couples TRBV27 to TRBJ1-6; the D is unclear. Germline lookup yields CDR1 MNHEY and CDR2 SMNVEV (reference sequence). The CDR3 is 15 residues long. Trimming pared 2 bases from V and 0 bases from J, leaving 5 bases between. CDR3 protein: CASSLTSSYNSPLHF. As DNA, the CDR3 is TGTGCCAGCAGTTTAACGAGCTCCTATAATTCACCCCTCCACTTT.

This clone came up once. V gene TRBV6-5 combines with J gene TRBJ1-1; 8 bases are a match to TRBD1. Trimming at V came to 6 bases and at J to 0 bases, leaving 3 bases not matched to a gene. There are 14 residues in the CDR3. Germline lookup yields CDR1 MNHEY and CDR2 SVGAGI. The CDR3 loop reads CASRPGGMNTEAFF. CDR3 nucleotide sequence: TGTGCCAGCAGGCCAGGGGGCATGAACACTGAAGCTTTCTTT.

The chain links TRBV5-1 to TRBJ2-7; 8 nucleotides agree with TRBD1. The CDR3 runs 14 residues. Looked up from germline, CDR1 is SGHRS and CDR2 is YFSETQ. V shed 0 bases and J 2 bases; nucleotides not matched to a gene: 1. CDR3 nucleotide sequence: TGCGCCAGCAGCTTGGAACAGGGGGCCTACGAGCAGTACTTC. Residues: CASSLEQGAYEQYF.

This clone was seen just once. The rearrangement uses TRBV3-1 (or the pseudogene TRBV3-2) and TRBJ2-1; 8 bases map to TRBD2. CDR1 is LGHDT, CDR2 YNNKEL, per germline (reference sequence). This CDR3 comprises 12 residues. The ends lost 0 bases at V and 12 bases at J; junction bases unmatched: 1. The CDR3 bases are TGTGCCAGCAGCCAAGATCTAGCGGGGCAGTTCTTC. Translating it yields CASSQDLAGQFF.

The V call is TRBV11-3, the J call TRBJ2-7; TRBD2 aligns across 7 bases. Germline V gives CDR1 SGHNT, CDR2 YENEEA. With 5 bases clipped from V and 4 bases from J, the junction kept 5 bases outside the gene matches. The CDR3 covers 13 residues. The CDR3 region is CASSITGGYEQYF. DNA for the CDR3: TGTGCCAGCAGCATCACCGGGGGGTACGAGCAGTACTTC.

The chain couples TRBV24-1 to TRBJ2-1; TRBD1 matches 8 bases. Trimming cost V 10 bases and J 3 bases; bases outside gene matches: 7. The CDR3 length is 14 residues. Germline V gene sequence: CDR1 KGHDR, CDR2 SFDVKD. CDR3 in amino acids: CATAGTGDYNEQFF. The CDR3, as DNA: TGTGCCACTGCCGGGACAGGAGACTACAATGAGCAGTTCTTC.

The chain combines TRBV2 with TRBJ2-2, with D tentatively TRBD1 (5 bases). V dropped 10 bases and J dropped 1 base, with 13 bases sitting between them. The CDR3 sequence is 14 residues long. Germline V gives CDR1 SNHLY, CDR2 FYNNEI. CDR3 amino acids: CATAGPENTGELFF. The CDR3 DNA reads as TGTGCCACCGCAGGGCCGGAGAACACCGGGGAGCTGTTTTTT.

The gene calls are TRBV27 and TRBJ1-1; a weak D match, TRBD1 (6 bases). V lost 0 bases, J lost 6 bases, and 17 bases lay in between. Germline CDR1 and CDR2: MNHEY and SMNVEV (reference sequence). The CDR3 length is 16 residues. In DNA, the CDR3 is TGTGCCAGCAGTTTATCCTTCCGCGGGGGACAAGCTGAAGCTTTCTTT. It is translated as CASSLSFRGGQAEAFF.

This clone was picked up one time. The chain combines TRBV5-1 with TRBJ2-7; 9 bases are shared with TRBD1. The V gene's germline CDR1 is SGHRS and CDR2 YFSETQ. The V and J ends lost 4 bases and 0 bases, in that order; junction bases with no gene match: 5. The CDR3 totals 15 residues. CDR3 sequence reads: CASSPGQGSSYEQYF. CDR3 sequence (DNA): TGCGCCAGCAGCCCGGGACAGGGAAGCTCCTACGAGCAGTACTTC.

The rearrangement uses TRBV9 and TRBJ2-1; D is ambiguous. This CDR3 is 13 amino acids long. Germline assignment: CDR1 SGDLS and CDR2 YYNGEE. The V gene lost 4 bases and the J gene lost 7 bases, with 12 bases spanning the gap. This CDR3 is CASSQAPSNEQFF. The CDR3 DNA reads TGTGCCAGCAGCCAGGCCCCTTCGAATGAGCAGTTCTTC.

This clone has only one observation. The J gene is TRBJ2-7, the V gene TRBV7-2; TRBD2 agrees at 8 bases. The germline CDR1 and CDR2 sequences are SGHTA and FQGNSA. The V gene end was trimmed by 4 bases and the J gene end by 2 bases; junction bases not matched to a gene: 7. The CDR3 consists of 15 residues. The CDR3 bases are TGTGCCAGCAGCTACGAACCGGGACTAGCCTACGAGCAGTACTTC. Protein sequence: CASSYEPGLAYEQYF.

The V and J genes are TRBV3-1 (or the pseudogene TRBV3-2) and TRBJ1-2; D may be TRBD1 (5 bases). The CDR3 has 13 amino acids. CDR1 is LGHDT, CDR2 YNNKEL, per germline (reference sequence). V was pared by 2 bases and J by 7 bases, with 11 bases between. The CDR3 DNA reads as TGTGCCAGCAGCCAAATTTCGGGGGGTGGCTACACCTTC. This codes for CASSQISGGGYTF.

The chain joins TRBV16 to TRBJ2-3; 7 bases fit TRBD1. Per the germline V gene, CDR1 is KGHSY and CDR2 is FQNENV. CDR3 length: 14 residues. V shed 4 bases, J shed 4 bases, and the junction held 5 bases outside the gene matches. CDR3 nucleotides: TGTGCCAGCAGCCCTTGGACAGGAGCAGATACGCAGTATTTT. Translated, it gives CASSPWTGADTQYF.

This rearrangement joins TRBV3-1 (or the pseudogene TRBV3-2) to TRBJ2-1, with D perhaps matching TRBD1 (6 bases). V shed 1 base and J shed 4 bases, with 11 bases lying between them. The length of the CDR3 is 15 residues. Per the germline V gene, CDR1 is LGHDT and CDR2 is YNNKEL (reference sequence). CDR3 bases: TGTGCCAGCAGCCAAGTTTCAGGGGTTTACAATGAGCAGTTCTTC. Translation gives CASSQVSGVYNEQFF.

The gene calls are TRBV18 and TRBJ2-5; 8 positions agree with TRBD1. Trimming removed 4 bases from V and 5 bases from J; junction bases left unmatched: 9. Germline V gives CDR1 KGHSH, CDR2 LQKENI. This CDR3 comprises 15 residues. DNA for the CDR3: TGTGCCAGCTCACGAAGCCGGACAGGGAAGGAGACCCAGTACTTC. It is translated as CASSRSRTGKETQYF.

The V and J genes are TRBV6-2 or TRBV6-3 and TRBJ2-3, with a weak D call TRBD1 (5 bases). V was shortened by 5 bases and J by 5 bases, with 14 bases between the two germline ends. Germline V CDR1 and CDR2: MNHEY, SVGEGT. This CDR3 contains 14 residues. The CDR3 bases are TGTGCCAGCAGTCCCATAGGGGCCGGAGATACGCAGTATTTT. Its translation: CASSPIGAGDTQYF.

V gene TRBV4-3 combines with J gene TRBJ2-3, with TRBD2 matching 7 bases. Germline-derived CDR1 and CDR2 are LGHNA and YSLEER. Germline trimming cut 3 bases from V and 4 bases from J; bases unmatched to any gene: 7. The CDR3 length is 15 residues. The CDR3 sequence: CASSHRSGSSDTQYF. The CDR3 DNA reads as TGCGCCAGCAGCCATCGTAGCGGGTCTTCAGATACGCAGTATTTT.

The chain has TRBV6-5 and TRBJ1-1; no clear D. Germline CDR1 reads MNHEY; CDR2 reads SVGAGI. V was pared by 8 bases and J by 1 base, with 8 bases between. The CDR3 covers 12 residues. The CDR3 nucleotides read TGTGCCAGCCGGAACAGGAACACTGAAGCTTTCTTT. Protein product: CASRNRNTEAFF.